This T cell receptor beta chain was observed in a study of OX40 agonist ivuxolimab in advanced cancers. Study-wide context: Averaging 60 years in age, with a range of roughly 23 to 85, the cohort was about 83% male. General study results and limits: Dosing at 0.1 to 3.0 mg/kg was accompanied by clonal expansion of CD4+ and CD8+ blood T cells by week 6. Low levels of normalized T-cell clonal expansion also appeared in some nonresponders. The antigen specificity of the peripheral T cells (those that were expanded) was not determined.

With 4 bases removed from V and 7 bases from J, the gap between germline ends came to 10 bases. Germline V lookup: CDR1 SGHTA, CDR2 FQGNSA. This CDR3 is 13 amino acids long. Comments on this clone: Its specificity is unknown.

Data came from immunoSEQ multiplex PCR; TCRdb stores just in-frame clones and leaves some out. This table has roughly 70,000 clones, roughly 85% appearing once. This specimen consisted of CD4+ or CD8+ T cells sorted from blood, obtained in a trial of the OX40 agonist ivuxolimab. This sequence joins TRBV7-2 and TRBJ1-4; D is unresolved. The TCR comes from an adult with an advanced solid tumor such as melanoma, head and neck, liver or kidney cancer. Here the CDR3 DNA reads TGTGCCAGCAGCTCTTCGACGCGTGAAAAACTGTTTTTT. Translated, it gives CASSSSTREKLFF.